Shown below are 11 T cell receptor beta chains from a single sample sequenced in a study of somatic mutations in cytotoxic T cells in rheumatoid arthritis. Sequencing used immunoSEQ multiplex PCR; TCRdb keeps in-frame clones, though not all of them. The sample yields approximately 15,000 clones, 70% to 75% seen once. Specimen: CD8+ T cells sorted from blood. The source is an adult with rheumatoid arthritis.

This clone was seen a few times. The chain employs TRBV6-5 and TRBJ2-5; tentative D call: TRBD1 (5 bases). CDR1 MNHEY and CDR2 SVGAGI come from the germline V gene. There are 12 residues in the CDR3. With 8 bases removed from V and 2 bases from J, the gap between germline ends came to 9 bases. The DNA of the CDR3 is TGTGCCAGCGCAGGGATGCAAGAGACCCAGTACTTC. Protein product: CASAGMQETQYF.

This clone has more than one count but fewer than ten. V and J are TRBV6-5 and TRBJ1-3, with 9 positions matching TRBD1. The germline V gene encodes CDR1 MNHEY and CDR2 SVGAGI. J lost 0 bases, V lost 6 bases, and 6 bases had no gene match. This CDR3 spans 16 amino acids. The CDR3 here is CASSYRGLSSGNTIYF. The CDR3 coding sequence is TGTGCCAGCAGCTACAGGGGGCTCTCCTCTGGAAACACCATATATTTT.

V gene TRBV4-2 combines with J gene TRBJ1-1; a possible D gene is TRBD1 (6 bases). In germline, CDR1 is LGHNA, CDR2 YNFKEQ. CDR3 length: 14 residues. Deletions cut 4 bases from V and 4 bases from J, with 13 bases between. Here the CDR3 DNA reads TGTGCCAGCAGCCCGGGGGCGAGGGGCACTGAAGCTTTCTTT. It yields the protein CASSPGARGTEAFF.

The V call is TRBV4-1, the J call TRBJ2-7; D could derive from TRBD1 or TRBD2 (5 bases each). Germline CDR1 MGHRA, CDR2 YSYEKL. The CDR3 has 15 residues. Between the trimmed V and J ends, which lost 1 base and 2 bases, there was a span of 12 bases. The CDR3 protein is CASSQGGTATYEQYF. The CDR3 DNA sequence: TGCGCCAGCAGCCAAGGGGGGACGGCGACCTACGAGCAGTACTTC.

This clone has only one observation. The genes are TRBV10-2 and TRBJ1-1; 7 positions agree with TRBD1. V shed 3 bases, J shed 1 base, and the junction held 2 bases outside the gene matches. Germline V gene lookup returns CDR1 WSHSY and CDR2 SAAADI. This CDR3 comprises 14 residues. The CDR3 region is CASSDPGGNTEAFF. The CDR3 region has the DNA TGCGCCAGCAGTGACCCAGGGGGGAACACTGAAGCTTTCTTT.

The chain carries TRBV28 and TRBJ2-1; 7 bases are shared with TRBD2. The CDR3 spans 15 residues. Unmatched junction bases numbered 6, after V lost 3 bases and J lost 4 bases. In germline, CDR1 is MDHEN, CDR2 SYDVKM. The CDR3 DNA is TGTGCCAGCAGTTTTAGGGGAGGGCTTTACAATGAGCAGTTCTTC. Protein product: CASSFRGGLYNEQFF.

The CDR3 here is CASSEGYNEQFF. In nucleotides, the CDR3 is TGCGCCAGCAGCGAAGGGTACAATGAGCAGTTCTTC. V usage is TRBV4-1 and J usage is TRBJ2-1; no clear D gene. This CDR3 has 12 residues. Trimming stripped 5 bases from V and 4 bases from J, with 6 bases between. CDR1 and CDR2 (germline): MGHRA, YSYEKL.

In this sample, this clone turned up a few times. The chain couples TRBV11-2 to TRBJ1-1, with D perhaps matching TRBD1 (6 bases). The CDR3 is 12 residues long. V was pared by 4 bases and J by 7 bases, with 10 bases between. In germline, CDR1 is SGHAT, CDR2 FQNNGV. CDR3 nucleotides: TGTGCCAGCAGCTCGGACAGCTATGAAGCTTTCTTT. Translating gives CASSSDSYEAFF.

This clone has just one count. This chain connects TRBV21-1 to TRBJ1-2. TRBV21-1 is tagged as a pseudogene. CDR3 length equals 15 residues. The CDR3 nucleotides are TGTGCCAGCAGCCCACAGGGACTCCCCTCGGATGGCTACACCTTC. Its protein is CASSPQGLPSDGYTF.

The chain carries TRBV30 and TRBJ2-1, with 10 bases aligning to TRBD2. This CDR3 has 14 residues. Germline CDR1 and CDR2: GTSNPN and SVGIG (reference sequence). Trimming took 1 base from V and 8 from J; bases not matched to a gene: 5. The CDR3 DNA is TGTGCCTGGAGTGGTAGCGGGAGGAGGTATGAGCAGTTCTTC. Its protein is CAWSGSGRRYEQFF. The variable domain in full, with the rest retrieved from reference TRBV30 and TRBJ2-1, is SQTIHQWPATLVQPVGSPLSLECTVEGTSNPNLYWYRQAAGRGLQLLFYSVGIGQISSEVPQNLSASRPQDRQFILSSKKLLLSDSGFYLCAWSGSGRRYEQFFGPGTRLTVL.

V gene TRBV29-1 combines with J gene TRBJ2-1; possible D gene TRBD2, 5 bases. The germline CDR1 and CDR2 sequences are SQVTM and ANQGSEA. CDR3 length: 15 amino acids. Trimming removed 5 bases at V and 0 bases at J, with 14 bases between. The CDR3 nucleotides are TGCAGCGTTATTTTTTGGGAGAGCTCCTACAATGAGCAGTTCTTC. Residues: CSVIFWESSYNEQFF.